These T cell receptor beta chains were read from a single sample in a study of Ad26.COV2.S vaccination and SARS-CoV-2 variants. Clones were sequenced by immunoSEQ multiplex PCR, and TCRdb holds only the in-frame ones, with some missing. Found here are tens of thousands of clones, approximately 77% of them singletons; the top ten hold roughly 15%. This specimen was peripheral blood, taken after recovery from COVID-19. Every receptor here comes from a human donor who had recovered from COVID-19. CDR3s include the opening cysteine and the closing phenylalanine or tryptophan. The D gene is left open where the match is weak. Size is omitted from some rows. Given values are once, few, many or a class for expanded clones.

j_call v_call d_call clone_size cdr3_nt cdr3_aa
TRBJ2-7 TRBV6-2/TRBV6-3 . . TGTGCCAGCAGTCCGCTCTACGAGCAGTACTTC CASSPLYEQYF
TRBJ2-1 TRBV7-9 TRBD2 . TGTGCCAGCAGCCTACCCACTAGCGGGGCCTACAATGAGCAGTTCTTC CASSLPTSGAYNEQFF
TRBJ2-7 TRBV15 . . TGTGCCACCAGCAGTCGACGAACCTACGAGCAGTACTTC CATSSRRTYEQYF
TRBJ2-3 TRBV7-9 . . TGTGCCAGCAGCTTAACTAGGGCAGATACGCAGTATTTT CASSLTRADTQYF
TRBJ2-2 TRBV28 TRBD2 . TGTGCCAGCAGTTTCCAGCGGGGATACACCGGGGAGCTGTTTTTT CASSFQRGYTGELFF
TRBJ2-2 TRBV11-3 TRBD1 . TGTGCCAGCAGCCGGGACAGGGGCCACACCGGGGAGCTGTTTTTT CASSRDRGHTGELFF
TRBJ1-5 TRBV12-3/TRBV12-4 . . TGTGCCAGCAGTTTTTTCGATCAGCCCCAGCATTTT CASSFFDQPQHF
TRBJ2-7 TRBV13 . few TGTGCCAGTTCGGCAGGGGAGGCGTACGAGCAGTACTTC CASSAGEAYEQYF
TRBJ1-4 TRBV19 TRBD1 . TGTGCCAGTAGTATTTCGACAGGGGGCGAAAAACTGTTTTTT CASSISTGGEKLFF
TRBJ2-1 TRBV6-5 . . TGTGCCAGCAGCCGTAGACCCGAATCGTACAATGAGCAGTTCTTC CASSRRPESYNEQFF
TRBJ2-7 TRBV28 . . TGTGCCAGCAACCGTGGGGGCGAGCAGTACTTC CASNRGGEQYF
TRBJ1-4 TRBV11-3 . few TGTGCCAGCAGCTTAAGTTTCGCGGGCCTGCCTGACTTT CASSLSFAGLPDF
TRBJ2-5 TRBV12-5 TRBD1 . TGTGCTAGTGGTTTGGGCCAGGCAGGGGGAGAGACCCAGTACTTC CASGLGQAGGETQYF
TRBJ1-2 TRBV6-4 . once TGTGCCAGCAGTGTCCCCGGGACGGCCTATGGCTACACCTTC CASSVPGTAYGYTF
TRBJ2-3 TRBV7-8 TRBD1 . TGTGCCAGCAGCGCCTGGGACAGCGGAGATACGCAGTATTTT CASSAWDSGDTQYF
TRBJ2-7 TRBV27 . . TGTGCTTCGTTTGGTCCAGGGGGGAACGAGCAGTACTTC CASFGPGGNEQYF